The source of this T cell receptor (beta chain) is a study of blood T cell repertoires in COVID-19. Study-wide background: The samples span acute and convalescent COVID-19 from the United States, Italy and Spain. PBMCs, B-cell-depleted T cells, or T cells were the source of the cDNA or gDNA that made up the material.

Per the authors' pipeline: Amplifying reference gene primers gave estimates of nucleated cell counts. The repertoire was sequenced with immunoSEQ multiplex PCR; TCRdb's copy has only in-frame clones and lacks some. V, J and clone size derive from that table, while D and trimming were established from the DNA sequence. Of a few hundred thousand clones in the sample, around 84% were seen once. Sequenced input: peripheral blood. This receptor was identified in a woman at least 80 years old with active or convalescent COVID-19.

The CDR3 bases are TGTGCCAGCTCACCATTGCAGGGCCATCACGGCACCGGGGAGCTGTTTTTT. Translated, it gives CASSPLQGHHGTGELFF. The V call is TRBV18, the J call TRBJ2-2, with a possible D match to TRBD1 (5 bases). The germline V gene encodes CDR1 KGHSH and CDR2 LQKENI. This CDR3 is built from 17 residues. V lost 2 bases and J 4 bases, leaving 17 bases between the germline ends.